These 25 T cell receptor beta chains were sequenced from one sample in a study of regulatory and conventional T cells in RAG deficiency. The sorted conventional CD4+ T cells were CD25-low and CD127-high, with genomic DNA sequenced. Sequenced by immunoSEQ multiplex PCR; TCRdb stores in-frame clones only, minus some. The sample has more than 7,500 clones; 90% to 95% are singletons. The sequencing sample was made of CD4+ effector T cells sorted from blood. These receptors came from a human donor with RAG deficiency presenting as severe combined immunodeficiency.

The gene calls are TRBV6-6 and TRBJ2-1, with D possibly being TRBD1 (5 bases). V was cut by 2 bases and J by 0 bases, with 5 bases left in between. Germline V gene sequence: CDR1 MNHNY, CDR2 SVGAGI (reference sequence). There are 14 residues in the CDR3. CDR3 region: CASSYRGSYNEQFF. For the CDR3, the DNA is TGTGCCAGCAGTTACAGGGGCTCCTACAATGAGCAGTTCTTC.

The chain couples TRBV9 to TRBJ2-7, with D tentatively TRBD1 or TRBD2 (5 bases each). The V end lost 0 bases, the J end lost 2 bases, and 9 bases lay between the germline ends. The length of the CDR3 is 14 residues. Germline CDR1 is SGDLS and CDR2 is YYNGEE. The chain's CDR3 is CASSVGGRAYEQYF. The CDR3 DNA follows: TGTGCCAGCAGCGTAGGGGGACGGGCCTACGAGCAGTACTTC.

The chain combines TRBV2 with TRBJ2-1; TRBD1 agrees at 9 bases. The CDR3 is 13 residues long. The ends lost 6 bases at V and 6 bases at J; junction bases unmatched: 3. CDR1 and CDR2 (germline): SNHLY, FYNNEI. The CDR3 loop is CASSLTGGNEQFF. DNA for the CDR3: TGTGCCAGCAGCCTGACAGGGGGCAATGAGCAGTTCTTC. Variable domain in full (rest from reference TRBV2 and TRBJ2-1): EPEVTQTPSHQVTQMGQEVILRCVPISNHLYFYWYRQILGQKVEFLVSFYNNEISEKSEIFDDQFSVERPDGSNFTLKIRSTKLEDSAMYFCASSLTGGNEQFFGPGTRLTVL.

The chain joins TRBV7-2 to TRBJ2-5; D gene ambiguous. V was trimmed by 1 base and J by 1 base, leaving 7 bases between them. The CDR3 loop spans 14 amino acids. The germline CDR1 and CDR2 sequences are SGHTA and FQGNSA. The CDR3 DNA reads as TGTGCCAGCAGCTTAGAGGTCAGCCAAGAGACCCAGTACTTC. It codes for CASSLEVSQETQYF.

J is TRBJ1-2 and V is TRBV7-2; D ambiguous. The CDR3 contains 13 residues. V was shortened by 5 bases and J by 0 bases, with 7 bases between the two germline ends. The germline gives CDR1 SGHTA, CDR2 FQGNSA. The CDR3 DNA reads TGTGCCAGCAGCCTCCCTCCTAACTATGGCTACACCTTC. It encodes CASSLPPNYGYTF.

The chain links TRBV28 to TRBJ2-3, with 8 bases that match TRBD1. The germline V gene has CDR1 MDHEN and CDR2 SYDVKM. The CDR3 is 16 residues long. The V and J ends lost 5 bases and 1 base, in that order; junction bases with no gene match: 8. The CDR3 bases are TGTGCCAGCAGTGCTTCCGCGGGACAGGGCACAGATACGCAGTATTTT. Its translation is CASSASAGQGTDTQYF.

The J gene is TRBJ2-3, the V gene TRBV5-1; no definite D call. Germline V gene lookup returns CDR1 SGHRS and CDR2 YFSETQ. The CDR3 has 12 amino acids. V lost 0 bases and J lost 9, with 8 bases in between. CDR3 nucleotide sequence: TGCGCCAGCAGCTTGGCCCCAGGCACGCAGTATTTT. Translating gives CASSLAPGTQYF.

V gene TRBV6-5 combines with J gene TRBJ2-2, with D possibly TRBD2 on 6 matching bases. CDR3 size: 13 residues. V was cut by 6 bases and J by 7 bases, with 12 bases left in between. From germline, CDR1 is MNHEY and CDR2 SVGAGI. CDR3 nucleotide sequence: TGTGCCAGCAGGAACAGGAGGGGCGGGGAGCTGTTTTTT. Amino acids: CASRNRRGGELFF.

The sample holds a few counts of this clone. V usage is TRBV4-2 and J usage is TRBJ2-7; possible D gene TRBD2, 6 bases. Germline CDR1 is LGHNA and CDR2 is YNFKEQ. V was cut by 6 bases and J by 7 bases, with 16 bases left in between. The CDR3 consists of 13 residues. DNA of the CDR3: TGTGCCAGCAGTAAGAGGGGAGGCGGGGAGCAGTACTTC. Translation: CASSKRGGGEQYF.

This chain links TRBV11-2 with TRBJ2-5; a possible D gene is TRBD1 (6 bases). Germline V CDR1 and CDR2: SGHAT, FQNNGV. Trimming pared 2 bases from V and 2 bases from J, leaving 18 bases between. The CDR3 extends over 17 amino acids. CDR3 residues: CASSLSLAQGWQETQYF. The CDR3 DNA follows: TGTGCCAGCAGCTTATCTCTCGCACAGGGATGGCAAGAGACCCAGTACTTC.

This clone showed up just a few times. As DNA, the CDR3 is TGTGCCAGTAGTATAGAAAATCAGCCCCAGCATTTT. It specifies CASSIENQPQHF. V usage is TRBV19 and J usage is TRBJ1-5; D unclear. CDR3 length equals 12 residues. CDR1 LNHDA and CDR2 SQIVND come from the germline V gene (reference sequence). The V end lost 0 bases, the J end lost 4 bases, and 1 base lay between the germline ends.

The chain is built from TRBV27 and TRBJ2-2, with D possibly called TRBD1 or TRBD2 (6 bases each). V shed 6 bases and J shed 2 bases, with 7 bases lying between them. CDR1 MNHEY and CDR2 SMNVEV come from the germline V gene (reference sequence). The CDR3 loop spans 13 amino acids. CDR3 loop: CASRGGNTGELFF. The CDR3 DNA reads as TGTGCCAGCAGGGGGGGCAACACCGGGGAGCTGTTTTTT.

The chain links TRBV18 to TRBJ2-6; 8 bases agree with TRBD1. Looked up from germline, CDR1 is KGHSH and CDR2 is LQKENI. There are 16 residues in the CDR3. Trimming removed 3 bases from V and 4 bases from J; junction bases left unmatched: 5. The CDR3 DNA reads TGTGCCAGCTCACCCCAGGGGGCGCAGGGGGCCAACGTCCTGACTTTC. Amino acids: CASSPQGAQGANVLTF.

The chain joins TRBV11-2 to TRBJ2-5; TRBD1 matches 11 bases. Germline V CDR1 and CDR2: SGHAT, FQNNGV. The CDR3 extends over 16 amino acids. V was clipped by 5 bases and J by 5 bases; unmatched bases: 10. CDR3 region: CASSRTGTGGLETQYF. The CDR3 nucleotides read TGTGCCAGCAGCCGCACCGGGACAGGGGGTTTGGAGACCCAGTACTTC.

The chain combines TRBV30 with TRBJ2-5; a weak D match, TRBD1 (5 bases). From germline, CDR1 is GTSNPN and CDR2 SVGIG (reference sequence). The CDR3 consists of 14 residues. Trimming cost V 0 bases and J 4 bases, with 12 bases left between them. The CDR3 is CAWSVGAPRETQYF. The CDR3 DNA follows: TGTGCCTGGAGTGTAGGGGCACCTCGAGAGACCCAGTACTTC.

V is TRBV20-1 and J is TRBJ2-5; tentative D call: TRBD2 (5 bases). Looked up from germline, CDR1 is DFQATT and CDR2 is SNEGSKA (reference sequence). The CDR3 spans 11 residues. Trimming stripped 2 bases from V and 5 bases from J, with 6 bases between. CDR3 region: CSARPGETQYF. DNA for the CDR3: TGCAGTGCTAGACCGGGGGAGACCCAGTACTTC.

The chain has TRBV20-1 and TRBJ2-7; D might be TRBD1 (6 bases). The CDR3 is 11 amino acids. The germline gives CDR1 DFQATT, CDR2 SNEGSKA (reference sequence). Trimming took off 3 bases at V and 3 bases at J, with 6 bases between the two ends. The CDR3 protein is CSARDSYEQYF. CDR3 DNA: TGCAGTGCTAGGGACAGCTACGAGCAGTACTTC.

This clone was seen just once. The rearrangement joins TRBV7-3 to TRBJ2-3; the D is unclear. Germline loops: CDR1 SGHTA, CDR2 FQGTGA. Trimming removed 2 bases from V and 2 bases from J, with 2 bases in between. CDR3 length equals 12 residues. The CDR3 region has the DNA TGTGCCAGCAGCTTATCCACAGATACGCAGTATTTT. Translated: CASSLSTDTQYF.

The J gene is TRBJ2-6, the V gene TRBV21-1; TRBD1 is the table's D call, not checked against the DNA. TRBV21-1 is termed a pseudogene. The CDR3 contains 16 residues. CDR3 bases: TGTGCCAGCAGCAAAGCGGGGCACTCTGGGGCCAACGTCCTGACTTTC. Its protein product is CASSKAGHSGANVLTF.

The CDR3 here is CASSLASSYEQYF. The CDR3 DNA reads as TGTGCCAGCAGCTTGGCGTCGTCCTACGAGCAGTACTTC. V and J are TRBV5-4 and TRBJ2-5; D ambiguous. The J call may be incorrect, as the DNA end agrees better with TRBJ2-7. Germline CDR1 is SGHNT and CDR2 is YYREEE (reference sequence). The CDR3 loop spans 13 amino acids.

The chain carries TRBV25-1 and TRBJ1-2; D may be TRBD1 (6 bases). CDR3 length: 14 amino acids. Germline CDR1 and CDR2: MGHDK and SYGVNS. Trimming shortened V by 1 base and J by 7 bases, and 13 bases separated the two germline ends. The CDR3 DNA is TGTGCCAGCAGTGAATCGGGGGGCTCGGGTGGCTACACCTTC. Amino acid sequence: CASSESGGSGGYTF.

The chain combines TRBV19 with TRBJ2-3, with TRBD2 identical over 7 bases. Unmatched junction bases numbered 8, after V lost 5 bases and J lost 3 bases. CDR1 is LNHDA and CDR2 is SQIVND in the germline V gene (reference sequence). The CDR3 runs 15 residues. The DNA of the CDR3 is TGTGCCAGTAGTTCCCGAGGTAGCGGGACAGATACGCAGTATTTT. Encoded protein: CASSSRGSGTDTQYF.

The V call is TRBV18, the J call TRBJ2-1; a possible D gene is TRBD2 (6 bases). Germline V gives CDR1 KGHSH, CDR2 LQKENI. The CDR3 length is 12 residues. The V end lost 3 bases, the J end lost 14 bases, and 14 bases lay between the germline ends. CDR3 DNA: TGTGCCAGCTCACCGCTCGCCGGGAGTGAGTTCTTC. It is translated as CASSPLAGSEFF.

V and J are TRBV11-2 and TRBJ1-1; D uncertain. The length of the CDR3 is 12 residues. Germline-derived CDR1 and CDR2 are SGHAT and FQNNGV. With 2 bases removed from V and 1 base from J, the gap between germline ends came to 2 bases. The CDR3 coding sequence is TGTGCCAGCAGCTTACAGAACACTGAAGCTTTCTTT. Translation gives CASSLQNTEAFF.

The chain recombines TRBV7-2 with TRBJ2-5, with 9 bases that match TRBD2. With V trimmed by 5 bases and J by 3 bases, 1 base remained unmatched. The length of the CDR3 is 13 residues. CDR1 is SGHTA, CDR2 FQGNSA, per germline. The CDR3 region is CASSRLAEETQYF. The CDR3 region has the DNA TGTGCCAGCAGCCGACTAGCGGAAGAGACCCAGTACTTC.